This TCR beta chain was documented in a study of blood T cell repertoires in COVID-19. The table lists this clone with a few counts. This CDR3 is built from 14 residues. From germline, CDR1 is SGHVS and CDR2 FQNEAQ. Trimming removed 2 bases from V and 5 bases from J, with 12 bases in between. Sequencing was performed with immunoSEQ multiplex PCR; in TCRdb, only in-frame clones are kept and a portion is missing. The sample holds 200,000 to 300,000 clones, roughly 90% seen once. The TCR originated in a young woman who had recovered from COVID-19. The chain couples TRBV7-8 to TRBJ1-1; tentative D call: TRBD1 (5 bases). Sequenced: PBMCs or T cells enriched from blood (not recorded which). DNA of the CDR3: TGTGCCAGCAGCTTAAGCATGGGGGGTACTGAAGCTTTCTTT. This gives the protein CASSLSMGGTEAFF.